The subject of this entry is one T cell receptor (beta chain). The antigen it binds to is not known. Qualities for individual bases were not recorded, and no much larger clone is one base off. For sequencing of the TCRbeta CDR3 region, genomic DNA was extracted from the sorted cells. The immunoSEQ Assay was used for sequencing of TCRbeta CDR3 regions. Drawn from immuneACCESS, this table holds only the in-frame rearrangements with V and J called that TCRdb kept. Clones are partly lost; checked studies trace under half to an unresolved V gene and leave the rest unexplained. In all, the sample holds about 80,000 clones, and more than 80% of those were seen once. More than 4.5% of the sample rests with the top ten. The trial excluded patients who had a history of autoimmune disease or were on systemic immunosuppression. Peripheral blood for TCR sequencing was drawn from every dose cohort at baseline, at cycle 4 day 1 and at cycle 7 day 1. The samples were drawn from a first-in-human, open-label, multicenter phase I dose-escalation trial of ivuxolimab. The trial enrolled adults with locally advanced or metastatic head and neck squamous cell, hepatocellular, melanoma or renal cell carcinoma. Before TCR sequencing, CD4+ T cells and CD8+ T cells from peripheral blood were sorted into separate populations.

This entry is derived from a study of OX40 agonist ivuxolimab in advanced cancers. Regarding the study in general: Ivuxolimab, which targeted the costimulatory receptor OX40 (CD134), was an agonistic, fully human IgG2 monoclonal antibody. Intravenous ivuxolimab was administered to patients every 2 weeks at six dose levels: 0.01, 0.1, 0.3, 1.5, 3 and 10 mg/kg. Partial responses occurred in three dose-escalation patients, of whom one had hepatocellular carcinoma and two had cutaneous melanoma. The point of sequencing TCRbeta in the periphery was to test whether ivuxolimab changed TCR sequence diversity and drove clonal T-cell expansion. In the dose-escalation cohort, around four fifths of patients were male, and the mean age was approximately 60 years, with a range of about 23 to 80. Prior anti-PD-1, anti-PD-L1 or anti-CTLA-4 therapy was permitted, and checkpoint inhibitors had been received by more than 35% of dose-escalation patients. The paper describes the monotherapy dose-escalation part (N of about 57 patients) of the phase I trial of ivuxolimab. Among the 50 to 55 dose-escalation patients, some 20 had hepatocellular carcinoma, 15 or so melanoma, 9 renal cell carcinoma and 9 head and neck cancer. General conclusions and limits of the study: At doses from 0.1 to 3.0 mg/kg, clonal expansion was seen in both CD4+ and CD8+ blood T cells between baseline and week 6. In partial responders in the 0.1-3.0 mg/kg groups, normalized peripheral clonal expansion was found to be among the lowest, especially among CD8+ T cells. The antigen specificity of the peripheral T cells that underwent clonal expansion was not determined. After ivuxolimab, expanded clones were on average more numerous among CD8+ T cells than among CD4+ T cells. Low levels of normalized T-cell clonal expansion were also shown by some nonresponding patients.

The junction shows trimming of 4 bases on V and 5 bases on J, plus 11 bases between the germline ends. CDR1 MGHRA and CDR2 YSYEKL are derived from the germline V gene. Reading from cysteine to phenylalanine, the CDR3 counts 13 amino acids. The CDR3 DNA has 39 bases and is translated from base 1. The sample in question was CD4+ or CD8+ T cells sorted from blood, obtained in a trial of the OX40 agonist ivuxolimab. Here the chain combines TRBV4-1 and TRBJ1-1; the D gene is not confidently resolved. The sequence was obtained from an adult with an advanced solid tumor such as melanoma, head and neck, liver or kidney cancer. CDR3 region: CASSPTIATEAFF. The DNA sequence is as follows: TGCGCCAGCAGCCCGACAATTGCGACTGAAGCTTTCTTT.